A selection of T cell receptor beta chains follows, all from one sample in a study of cytotoxic CD8 clonotypes in ibrutinib-treated CLL. The data were produced by immunoSEQ multiplex PCR, yet TCRdb's version contains in-frame clones alone and is incomplete. Of around 300,000 clones in the sample, around four fifths were seen once. Sample: PBMCs, taken before ibrutinib treatment. The receptors were sampled from a human donor with chronic lymphocytic leukemia. CDR3s include the opening cysteine and the closing phenylalanine or tryptophan. The D gene is left open where the match is weak. For some rows the clone size is stated as once, few or many, or as a class when expanded; others skip it.

J | V | D | size | CDR3 | DNA
TRBJ2-2 | TRBV9 | TRBD1 | . | CASSDKPGQGAGELFF | TGTGCCAGCAGCGACAAACCGGGACAGGGAGCCGGGGAGCTGTTTTTT
TRBJ2-5 | TRBV27 | TRBD2 | . | CASSPGLGETQYF | TGTGCCAGCAGTCCGGGACTAGGAGAGACCCAGTACTTC
TRBJ2-6 | TRBV15 | . | few | CATTPDRAGANVLTF | TGTGCCACCACCCCGGACCGCGCCGGGGCCAACGTCCTGACTTTC
TRBJ2-1 | TRBV7-2 | . | . | CASSQRTDYNEQFF | TGTGCCAGCAGCCAGCGGACAGATTACAATGAGCAGTTCTTC
TRBJ2-1 | TRBV4-1 | . | . | CASSQEGYNEQFF | TGCGCCAGCAGCCAAGAGGGATACAATGAGCAGTTCTTC
TRBJ2-3 | TRBV27 | . | . | CASSLSWGTDTQYF | TGTGCCAGCAGTTTATCTTGGGGAACAGATACGCAGTATTTT
TRBJ2-3 | TRBV15 | TRBD1 | . | CAARTGGTDTQYF | TGTGCCGCGAGGACAGGGGGCACAGATACGCAGTATTTT
TRBJ2-2 | TRBV11-2 | TRBD1 | . | CASSLRGLDTGELFF | TGTGCCAGCAGCTTAAGGGGGCTGGACACCGGGGAGCTGTTTTTT
TRBJ1-2 | TRBV5-6 | . | . | CASSLVTENYGYTF | TGTGCCAGCAGCTTGGTGACGGAGAACTATGGCTACACCTTC
TRBJ2-1 | TRBV11-3 | . | . | CASSGQGGRKRDEQFF | TGTGCCAGCAGCGGACAAGGTGGCAGGAAACGGGATGAGCAGTTCTTC
TRBJ1-4 | TRBV5-4 | . | . | CASSVAGFRNEKLFF | TGTGCCAGCAGCGTAGCGGGGTTCCGGAATGAAAAACTGTTTTTT
TRBJ2-2 | TRBV28 | . | . | CASSSGQNTGELFF | TGTGCCAGCAGTTCCGGACAGAACACCGGGGAGCTGTTTTTT
TRBJ1-2 | TRBV11-2 | TRBD1 | . | CASSKLLGDRGRYGYTF | TGTGCCAGCAGCAAGCTGTTGGGGGACAGGGGAAGATATGGCTACACCTTC
TRBJ2-7 | TRBV5-1 | TRBD1 | . | CASSLLQGDYEQYF | TGCGCCAGCAGCTTGCTGCAGGGGGACTACGAGCAGTACTTC
TRBJ2-2 | TRBV6-5 | . | . | CASRGANTGELFF | TGTGCCAGCAGAGGAGCAAACACCGGGGAGCTGTTTTTT
TRBJ2-3 | TRBV29-1 | . | few | CSGASDTQYF | TGCAGCGGCGCTAGCGATACGCAGTATTTT
TRBJ2-1 | TRBV13 | . | . | CASSRLGGSSYNEQFF | TGTGCCAGCAGCCGGTTGGGGGGAAGCTCCTACAATGAGCAGTTCTTC
TRBJ2-1 | TRBV7-2 | TRBD2 | . | CASKRGTSFGEQFF | TGTGCCAGCAAGAGGGGGACTAGCTTTGGTGAGCAGTTCTTC
TRBJ2-7 | TRBV5-1 | TRBD1 | . | CASSIGPGQGYEQYF | TGCGCCAGCAGCATTGGTCCGGGACAGGGGTACGAGCAGTACTTC
TRBJ2-1 | TRBV6-1 | . | . | CASSEGTPYNEQFF | TGTGCCAGCAGTGAAGGGACACCGTACAATGAGCAGTTCTTC
TRBJ2-3 | TRBV28 | . | . | CASSLGGISTDTQYF | TGTGCCAGCAGTTTAGGAGGGATTAGCACAGATACGCAGTATTTT
TRBJ1-4 | TRBV5-1 | . | . | CASSLDGGADEKLFF | TGCGCCAGCAGCTTGGATGGGGGTGCCGATGAAAAACTGTTTTTT
TRBJ1-3 | TRBV6-5 | . | . | CASSYNRGVDTIYF | TGTGCCAGCAGTTACAATCGGGGCGTAGACACCATATATTTT
TRBJ2-5 | TRBV5-1 | . | . | CASSLEGGETQYF | TGCGCCAGCAGCCTCGAGGGGGGAGAGACCCAGTACTTC
TRBJ1-4 | TRBV2 | . | once | CASSEKSNEKLFF | TGTGCCAGCAGTGAAAAATCCAATGAAAAACTGTTTTTT
TRBJ2-7 | TRBV5-1 | TRBD2 | . | CASSPGTSGASYEQYF | TGCGCCAGCAGCCCTGGGACTAGCGGGGCCTCCTACGAGCAGTACTTC
TRBJ2-7 | TRBV5-1 | TRBD1 | . | CASSSPGQGHHEQYF | TGCGCCAGCAGCTCTCCGGGACAGGGGCACCACGAGCAGTACTTC